One and the same sample provided the 8 T cell receptor beta chains below, sequenced in a study of T cell responses to AZD1222 COVID-19 vaccine. Sequencing was performed with immunoSEQ multiplex PCR; in TCRdb, only in-frame clones are kept and a portion is missing. In the table there are 140,000 to 150,000 clones, 92% of which are singletons. Sample: peripheral blood, taken on day 0 of AZD1222 vaccination. The source of these receptors is an adult in good health.

The chain recombines TRBV7-7 with TRBJ2-2, with D uncertain. CDR1 is SSHAT, CDR2 FNYEAQ, per germline (reference sequence). The CDR3 runs to 13 residues. Trimming took off 1 base at V and 7 bases at J, with 7 bases between the two ends. The chain's CDR3 is CASSLVVNGELFF. CDR3 nucleotides: TGTGCCAGCAGCTTAGTGGTAAACGGGGAGCTGTTTTTT.

The J gene is TRBJ2-7, the V gene TRBV28; no reliable D call. The length of the CDR3 is 15 residues. The germline gives CDR1 MDHEN, CDR2 SYDVKM. Trimming took off 2 bases at V and 5 bases at J, with 16 bases between the two ends. CDR3 region: CASSLIGTPRNEQYF. The DNA for the CDR3 is TGTGCCAGCAGTTTAATTGGTACCCCTCGGAACGAGCAGTACTTC. Based on the CDR3 plus reference TRBV28 and TRBJ2-7, the full variable domain is DVKVTQSSRYLVKRTGEKVFLECVQDMDHENMFWYRQDPGLGLRLIYFSYDVKMKEKGDIPEGYSVSREKKERFSLILESASTNQTSMYLCASSLIGTPRNEQYFGPGTRLTVT.

The rearrangement links TRBV24-1 to TRBJ2-2, with TRBD2 identical over 14 bases. The CDR3 is made up of 18 amino acids. V was pared by 0 bases and J by 4 bases, with 3 bases of the junction left unmatched. Germline CDR1 and CDR2: KGHDR and SFDVKD. The CDR3 reads CATSDLGTSGSVTGELFF. CDR3 nucleotide sequence: TGTGCCACCAGTGATTTGGGGACTAGCGGGAGTGTCACCGGGGAGCTGTTTTTT.

The V call is TRBV21-1, the J call TRBJ1-2; TRBD1, as called in the table, went unchecked against the DNA. TRBV21-1 is a known pseudogene. The CDR3 spans 14 residues. CDR3 in DNA: TGTGCCAGCAGCAAAAGAGGGGGTCGGTATGGCTACACCTTC. Translated, it gives CASSKRGGRYGYTF.

The V call is TRBV7-3, the J call TRBJ2-4; D gene uncertain. V gave up 4 bases and J gave up 6 bases, with 13 bases separating them. The CDR3 is 14 amino acids. Germline values: CDR1 SGHTA, CDR2 FQGTGA. The DNA for the CDR3 is TGTGCCAGCAGCTCCGGTGGCAGCCTAAACATTCAGTACTTC. This translates into CASSSGGSLNIQYF. Full variable domain (remainder filled in from reference TRBV7-3 and TRBJ2-4): GAGVSQTPSNKVTEKGKYVELRCDPISGHTALYWYRQSLGQGPEFLIYFQGTGAADDSGLPNDRFFAVRPEGSVSTLKIQRTERGDSAVYLCASSSGGSLNIQYFGAGTRLSVL.

This chain joins TRBV10-3 and TRBJ2-7, with 8 positions matching TRBD2. The CDR3 has 15 amino acids. V gave up 5 bases and J gave up 0 bases; unmatched junction bases: 6. Germline V CDR1 and CDR2: ENHRY, SYGVKD. Here the CDR3 reads CAISSGLADSYEQYF. The CDR3 nucleotides are TGTGCCATCAGTTCCGGACTAGCAGACTCCTACGAGCAGTACTTC.

This clone was found once. The chain combines TRBV28 with TRBJ2-7, with a tentative D call TRBD2 (10 bases). The CDR3 consists of 16 residues. V lost 4 bases and J 13 bases, leaving 29 bases between the germline ends. Germline V lookup: CDR1 MDHEN, CDR2 SYDVKM. CDR3 in DNA: TGTGCCAGCAGTTCCGGACAGGGGATGGCTAGCGGGAGCGTATACTTC. Residues: CASSSGQGMASGSVYF.

This chain uses TRBV6-5 with TRBJ1-5, with TRBD1 matching 10 bases. Per germline, CDR1 MNHEY and CDR2 SVGAGI. V was pared by 6 bases and J by 10 bases, with 6 bases of the junction left unmatched. The CDR3 totals 13 residues. The CDR3 region is CASSRDRGIPQHF. The CDR3 DNA reads TGTGCCAGCAGCCGGGACAGGGGAATACCCCAGCATTTT.